Following are 2 T cell receptor beta chains from one sample sequenced in a study of blood T cell repertoires in COVID-19. Only in-frame clones appear in the TCRdb table, and some are missing; sequencing was by immunoSEQ multiplex PCR. Among about 39,000 clones listed, around 80% were seen once. Sequencing was performed on peripheral blood. These receptors came from a man aged 60 to 75 in a cohort sampled during active COVID-19.

The rearrangement uses TRBV7-9 and TRBJ1-2; TRBD1 might be the D (6 bases). The germline V gene encodes CDR1 SEHNR and CDR2 FQNEAQ (reference sequence). The CDR3 loop spans 13 amino acids. Trimming removed 6 bases at V and 7 bases at J, with 15 bases between. In DNA form, the CDR3 reads TGTGCCAGCAGTCAGGGGAACGGCTTTGGCTACACCTTC. Amino acids: CASSQGNGFGYTF. Combining the CDR3 with reference TRBV7-9 and TRBJ1-2 gives the whole variable domain DTGVSQNPRHKITKRGQNVTFRCDPISEHNRLYWYRQTLGQGPEFLTYFQNEAQLEKSRLLSDRFSAERPKGSFSTLEIQRTEQGDSAMYLCASSQGNGFGYTFGSGTRLTVV.

This chain links TRBV28 with TRBJ2-7; 7 bases fit TRBD1. The CDR3 runs to 12 residues. Germline V gene data show CDR1 as MDHEN and CDR2 as SYDVKM. J was trimmed by 5 bases and V by 8 bases; bases with no gene match: 6. The CDR3 nucleotides read TGTGCCAGCTTGCGGCAGGGGGACGAGCAGTACTTC. It specifies CASLRQGDEQYF.